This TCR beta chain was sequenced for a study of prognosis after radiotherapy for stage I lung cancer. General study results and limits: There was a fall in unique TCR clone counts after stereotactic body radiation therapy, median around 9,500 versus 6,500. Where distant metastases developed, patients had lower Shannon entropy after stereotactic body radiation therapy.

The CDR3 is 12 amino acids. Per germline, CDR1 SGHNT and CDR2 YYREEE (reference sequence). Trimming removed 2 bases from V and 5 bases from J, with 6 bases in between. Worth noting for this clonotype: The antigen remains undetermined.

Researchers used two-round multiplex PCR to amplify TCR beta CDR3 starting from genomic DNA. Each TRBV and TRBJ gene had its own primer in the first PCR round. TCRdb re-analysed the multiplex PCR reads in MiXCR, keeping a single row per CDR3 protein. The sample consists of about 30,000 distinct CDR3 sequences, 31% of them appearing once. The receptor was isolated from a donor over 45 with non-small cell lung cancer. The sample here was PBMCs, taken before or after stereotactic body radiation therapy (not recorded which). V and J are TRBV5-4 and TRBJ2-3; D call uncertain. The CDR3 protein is CASSFGVDTQYF. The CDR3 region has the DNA TGTGCCAGCAGCTTCGGCGTAGATACGCAGTATTTT. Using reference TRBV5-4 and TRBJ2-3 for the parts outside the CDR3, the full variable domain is ETGVTQSPTHLIKTRGQQVTLRCSSQSGHNTVSWYQQALGQGPQFIFQYYREEENGRGNFPPRFSGLQFPNYSSELNVNALELDDSALYLCASSFGVDTQYFGPGTRLTVL.